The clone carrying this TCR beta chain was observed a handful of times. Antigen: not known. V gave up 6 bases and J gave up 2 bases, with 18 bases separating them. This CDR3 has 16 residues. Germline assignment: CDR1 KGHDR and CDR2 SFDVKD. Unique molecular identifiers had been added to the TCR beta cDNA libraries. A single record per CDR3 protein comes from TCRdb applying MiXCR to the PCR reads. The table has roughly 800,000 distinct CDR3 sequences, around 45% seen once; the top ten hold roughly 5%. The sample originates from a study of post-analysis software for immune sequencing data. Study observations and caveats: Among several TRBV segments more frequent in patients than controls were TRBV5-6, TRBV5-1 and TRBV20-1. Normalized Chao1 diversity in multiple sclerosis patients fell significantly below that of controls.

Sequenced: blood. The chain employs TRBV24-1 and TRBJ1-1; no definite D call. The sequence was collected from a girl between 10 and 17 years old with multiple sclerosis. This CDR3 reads CATSPSGSPPNTEAFF. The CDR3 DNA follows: TGTGCCACCAGTCCGTCGGGGTCCCCACCAAACACTGAAGCTTTCTTT.